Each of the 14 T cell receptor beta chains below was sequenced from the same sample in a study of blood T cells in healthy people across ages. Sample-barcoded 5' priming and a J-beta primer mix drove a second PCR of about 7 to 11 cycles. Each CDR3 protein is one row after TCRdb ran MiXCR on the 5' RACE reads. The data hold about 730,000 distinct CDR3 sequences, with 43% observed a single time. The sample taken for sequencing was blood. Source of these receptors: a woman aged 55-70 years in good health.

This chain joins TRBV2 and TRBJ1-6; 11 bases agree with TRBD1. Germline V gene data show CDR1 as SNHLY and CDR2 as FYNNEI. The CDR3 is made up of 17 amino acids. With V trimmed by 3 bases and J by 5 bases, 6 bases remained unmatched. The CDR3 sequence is CASSDSAGQGDNSPLHF. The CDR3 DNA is TGTGCCAGCAGTGATTCGGCGGGACAGGGGGATAATTCACCCCTCCACTTT.

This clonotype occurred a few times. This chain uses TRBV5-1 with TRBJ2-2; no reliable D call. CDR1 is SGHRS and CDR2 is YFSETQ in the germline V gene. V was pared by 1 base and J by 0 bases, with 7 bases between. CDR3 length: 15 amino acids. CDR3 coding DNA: TGCGCCAGCAGCTTGCTTAGCCCGAACACCGGGGAGCTGTTTTTT. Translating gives CASSLLSPNTGELFF.

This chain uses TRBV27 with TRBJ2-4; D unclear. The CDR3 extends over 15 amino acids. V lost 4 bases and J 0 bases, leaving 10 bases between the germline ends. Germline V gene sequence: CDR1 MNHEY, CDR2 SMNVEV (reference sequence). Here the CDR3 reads CASSSLGLAKNIQYF. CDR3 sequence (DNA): TGTGCCAGCAGTTCTCTAGGTTTAGCCAAAAACATTCAGTACTTC.

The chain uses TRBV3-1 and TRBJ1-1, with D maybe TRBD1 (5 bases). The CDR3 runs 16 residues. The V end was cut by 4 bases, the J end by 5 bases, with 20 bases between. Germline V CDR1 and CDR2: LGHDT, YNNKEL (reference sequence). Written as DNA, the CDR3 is TGTGCCAGCAGCCCTAGGTGGAGGGGCGCGAGGACTGAAGCTTTCTTT. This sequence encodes CASSPRWRGARTEAFF. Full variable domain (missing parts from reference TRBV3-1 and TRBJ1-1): DTAVSQTPKYLVTQMGNDKSIKCEQNLGHDTMYWYKQDSKKFLKIMFSYNNKELIINETVPNRFSPKSPDKAHLNLHINSLELGDSAVYFCASSPRWRGARTEAFFGQGTRLTVV.

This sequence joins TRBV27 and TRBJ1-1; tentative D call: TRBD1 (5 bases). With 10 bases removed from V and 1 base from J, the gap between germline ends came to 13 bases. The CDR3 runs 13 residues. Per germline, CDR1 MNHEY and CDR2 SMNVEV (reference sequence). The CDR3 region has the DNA TGTGCCACCGCGACAGCCGCGAACACTGAAGCTTTCTTT. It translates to CATATAANTEAFF.

The CDR3 sequence is CSASGGGISTNEKLFF. CDR3 nucleotides: TGCAGTGCTAGTGGTGGAGGCATATCAACTAATGAAAAACTGTTTTTT. The chain uses TRBV20-1 and TRBJ1-4; no definite D call. From germline, CDR1 is DFQATT and CDR2 SNEGSKA (reference sequence). The V end lost 3 bases, the J end lost 0 bases, and 14 bases lay between the germline ends. There are 16 residues in the CDR3.

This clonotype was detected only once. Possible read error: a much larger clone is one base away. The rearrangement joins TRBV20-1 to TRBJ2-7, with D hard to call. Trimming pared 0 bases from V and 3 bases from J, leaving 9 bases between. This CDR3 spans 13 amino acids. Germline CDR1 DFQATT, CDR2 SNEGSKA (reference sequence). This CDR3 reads CSARDLQLYEQYF. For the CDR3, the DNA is TGCAGTGCTAGAGATCTACAGCTCTACGAGCAGTACTTC.

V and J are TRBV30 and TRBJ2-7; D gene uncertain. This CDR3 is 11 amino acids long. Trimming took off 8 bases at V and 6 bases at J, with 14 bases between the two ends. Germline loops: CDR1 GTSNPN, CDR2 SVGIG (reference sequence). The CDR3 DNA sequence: TGTGCCGGGAAGGCCGCGAGCGAGCAGTACTTC. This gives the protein CAGKAASEQYF. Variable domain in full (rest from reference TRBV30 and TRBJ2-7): SQTIHQWPATLVQPVGSPLSLECTVEGTSNPNLYWYRQAAGRGLQLLFYSVGIGQISSEVPQNLSASRPQDRQFILSSKKLLLSDSGFYLCAGKAASEQYFGPGTRLTVT.

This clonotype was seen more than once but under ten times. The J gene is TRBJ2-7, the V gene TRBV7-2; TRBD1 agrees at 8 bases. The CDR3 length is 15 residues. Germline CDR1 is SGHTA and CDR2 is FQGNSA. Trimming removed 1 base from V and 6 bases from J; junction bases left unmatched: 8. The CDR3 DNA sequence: TGTGCCAGCAGCTTAGGAGGGACAGGTCTTGCCGAGCAGTACTTC. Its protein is CASSLGGTGLAEQYF. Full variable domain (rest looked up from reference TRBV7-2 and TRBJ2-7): GAGVSQSPSNKVTEKGKDVELRCDPISGHTALYWYRQSLGQGLEFLIYFQGNSAPDKSGLPSDRFSAERTGGSVSTLTIQRTQQEDSAVYLCASSLGGTGLAEQYFGPGTRLTVT.

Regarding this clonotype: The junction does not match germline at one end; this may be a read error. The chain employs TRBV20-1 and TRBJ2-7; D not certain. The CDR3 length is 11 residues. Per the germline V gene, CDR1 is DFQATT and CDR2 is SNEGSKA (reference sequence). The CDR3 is CSAREAYEQYF. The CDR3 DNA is TGCAGTGCTCGAGAGGCCTACGAGCAGTACTTC.

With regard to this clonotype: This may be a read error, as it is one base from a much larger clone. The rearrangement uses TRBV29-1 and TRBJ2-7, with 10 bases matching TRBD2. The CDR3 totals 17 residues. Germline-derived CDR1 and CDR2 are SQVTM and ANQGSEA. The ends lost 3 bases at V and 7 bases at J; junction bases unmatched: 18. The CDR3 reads CSVDLLGTSANYNEQYF. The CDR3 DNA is TGCAGCGTTGACCTGCTAGGGACTAGCGCTAACTACAATGAGCAGTACTTC.

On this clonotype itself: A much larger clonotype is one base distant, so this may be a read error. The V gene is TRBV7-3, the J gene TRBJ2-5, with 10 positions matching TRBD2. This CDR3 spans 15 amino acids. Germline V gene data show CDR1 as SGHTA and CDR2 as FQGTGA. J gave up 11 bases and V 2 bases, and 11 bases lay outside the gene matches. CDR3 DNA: TGTGCCAGCAGCTTACTGCCTGGGACTAGCGATGAGCAGTACTTC. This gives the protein CASSLLPGTSDEQYF. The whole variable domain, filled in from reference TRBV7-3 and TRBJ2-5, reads GAGVSQTPSNKVTEKGKYVELRCDPISGHTALYWYRQSLGQGPEFLIYFQGTGAADDSGLPNDRFFAVRPEGSVSTLKIQRTERGDSAVYLCASSLLPGTSDEQYFGPGTRLLVL.

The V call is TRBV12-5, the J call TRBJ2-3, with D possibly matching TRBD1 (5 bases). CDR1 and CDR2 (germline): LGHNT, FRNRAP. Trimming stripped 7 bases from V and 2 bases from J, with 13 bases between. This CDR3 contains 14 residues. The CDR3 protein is CASDKDRTTDTQYF. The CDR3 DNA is TGTGCTAGTGACAAAGACAGAACCACAGATACGCAGTATTTT.

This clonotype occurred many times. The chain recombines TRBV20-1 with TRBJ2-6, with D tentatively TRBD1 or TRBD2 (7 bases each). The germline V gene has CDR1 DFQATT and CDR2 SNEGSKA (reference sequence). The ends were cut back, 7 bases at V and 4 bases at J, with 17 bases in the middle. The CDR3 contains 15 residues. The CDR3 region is CSETSGTAGANVLTF. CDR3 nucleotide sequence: TGCAGTGAAACCAGCGGGACAGCGGGGGCCAACGTCCTGACTTTC.